This T cell receptor beta chain was identified during a study of CD8+ T cells in alopecia areata. Following RNA extraction, reverse transcription yielded cDNA that acted as the sequencing template. The table came from immunoSEQ multiplex PCR; TCRdb's copy has only in-frame clones and leaves some out. The top ten hold over 0.9% of the sample, which has roughly 190,000 clones, over 55% seen once. Documented treatment: oral pan-JAK inhibitor, 5-10 mg twice daily. The V gene's germline CDR1 is LGHNA and CDR2 YSLEER. Losses at the gene ends were 4 bases for V and 4 bases for J; bases not matched to a gene: 15. This CDR3 is built from 18 residues.

This sample comprised CD4+ T cells sorted from blood, obtained at week 24, from a patient treated with tofacitinib. The receptor's source is a human donor with alopecia areata. The V and J genes are TRBV4-3 and TRBJ2-1, with 8 bases that match TRBD2. The CDR3 coding sequence is TGCGCCAGCAGCCTCCAGCGGGGGATGCTACTAGGATACAATGAGCAGTTCTTC. Translating it yields CASSLQRGMLLGYNEQFF.